This T cell receptor beta chain was captured in a study of OX40 agonist ivuxolimab in advanced cancers. Broader study findings: Partial responders at 0.1-3.0 mg/kg had among the lowest clonal expansion.

About this clone: Its specificity is unknown.

In germline, CDR1 is SGHTA, CDR2 FQGNSA. The CDR3 length is 14 residues. J lost 5 bases, V lost 10 bases, and 12 bases had no gene match. Only in-frame clones appear in the TCRdb table, and some are missing; sequencing was by immunoSEQ multiplex PCR. The sample contains 70,000 to 100,000 clones, about 91% of which appear only once. The rearrangement joins TRBV7-2 to TRBJ2-5; 8 bases agree with TRBD2. The source material was CD4+ or CD8+ T cells sorted from blood, sampled in a trial of the OX40 agonist ivuxolimab. This receptor was obtained from an adult with an advanced solid tumor such as melanoma, head and neck, liver or kidney cancer. CDR3 in DNA: TGTGCCACCTCGTTAGCGGGACCGGGGGAGACCCAGTACTTC. It specifies CATSLAGPGETQYF.